This TCR beta chain was obtained from a study of blood T cells in healthy people across ages. Study-level points and caveats: Diversity estimates drawn from one million T cells were deemed underestimates. Among T cells, TCR beta diversity per million cells dropped roughly linearly as age rose.

Trimming shortened V by 4 bases and J by 5 bases, and 20 bases separated the two germline ends. The CDR3 totals 15 residues. Germline V gives CDR1 SQVTM, CDR2 ANQGSEA. Isolation per sample recovered at least 6 million PBMCs. In its sample, this clonotype was seen once. Its specificity is not known. The second PCR ran roughly 7 to 12 cycles with a sample-barcoded 5' primer and J-beta primers. Every molecule of cDNA carried a tag from a template-switch adaptor with 12 random nucleotides. TCRdb re-analysed the 5' RACE reads in MiXCR, keeping a single row per CDR3 protein. This table holds roughly 1 million distinct CDR3 sequences, roughly 24% found once. This same sample was also part of a study on T cells of mothers and their children.

The source is a girl aged 2 to 9 in good health. The chain couples TRBV29-1 to TRBJ2-5; D uncertain. Sequencing was done on a sample of blood. This chain's CDR3 is CSVAEAAPTRETQYF. For the CDR3, the DNA is TGCAGCGTTGCTGAGGCAGCTCCCACAAGGGAGACCCAGTACTTC.